This T cell receptor (beta chain) came from a study of regulatory T cells in long-lasting Graves disease. Study-wide background: Positivity for TSH receptor antibodies plus over 5 years of antithyroid drugs meant persistent Graves' disease.

Time point defined: persistent/refractory GD, antithyroid drugs over 5 years with positive TRAb. Scientists built the TCR library using RNA that was extracted from PBMCs. Enrollment of patients was through an endocrinology department in Xi'an, China. CDR3 length: 15 amino acids. The ends lost 4 bases at V and 3 bases at J; junction bases unmatched: 5. Germline lookup yields CDR1 KGHDR and CDR2 SFDVKD. Both iRepertoire HTBI primers and Arm-PCR of CDR3 regions were used to build the TCR beta libraries. MiXCR, applied by TCRdb to the multiplex PCR reads, yields one record per CDR3 protein. Among 350,000 to 500,000 distinct CDR3 sequences listed, around 23% were seen once. This clonotype showed up many times.

This chain joins TRBV24-1 and TRBJ1-1; 9 bases line up with TRBD1. This TCR derives from a female donor with Graves disease. The sample consisted of peripheral blood mononuclear cells (PBMCs), taken when the disease was refractory, from a patient treated with antithyroid drugs. CDR3 residues: CATSDNGQGHTEAFF. The CDR3 DNA reads as TGTGCCACCAGTGACAACGGACAGGGGCACACTGAAGCTTTCTTT.